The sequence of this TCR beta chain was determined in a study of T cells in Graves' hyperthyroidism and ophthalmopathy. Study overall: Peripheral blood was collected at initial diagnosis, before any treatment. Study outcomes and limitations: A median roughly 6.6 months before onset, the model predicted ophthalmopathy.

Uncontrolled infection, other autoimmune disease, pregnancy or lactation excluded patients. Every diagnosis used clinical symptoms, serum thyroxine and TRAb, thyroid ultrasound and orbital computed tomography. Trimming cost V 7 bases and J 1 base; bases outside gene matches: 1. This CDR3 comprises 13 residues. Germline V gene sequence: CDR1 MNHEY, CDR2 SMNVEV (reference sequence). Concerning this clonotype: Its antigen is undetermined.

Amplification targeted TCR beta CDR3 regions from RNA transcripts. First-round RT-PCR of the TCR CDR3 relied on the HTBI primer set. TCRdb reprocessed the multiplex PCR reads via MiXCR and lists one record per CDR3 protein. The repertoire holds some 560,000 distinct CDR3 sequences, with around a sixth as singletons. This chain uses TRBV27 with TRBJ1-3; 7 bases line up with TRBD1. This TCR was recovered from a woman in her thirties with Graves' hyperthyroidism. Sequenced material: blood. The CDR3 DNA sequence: TGTGCCAGCATGACAGGGTCTGGAAACACCATATATTTT. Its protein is CASMTGSGNTIYF.